The 15 T cell receptor beta chains reported below all come from one sample, sequenced in a study of cytomegalovirus exposure and HLA in healthy donors. PCR amplification relied on 60 Vbeta primers (plus 13 Jbeta primers). Repertoires were generated with immunoSEQ multiplex PCR, while TCRdb's copy carries only in-frame clones and drops some. The table shows about 180,000 clones, with 77% occurring only once. The sequenced sample consisted of PBMCs. Every receptor here comes from a woman aged 60-70 years in good health and CMV-seropositive.

The J gene is TRBJ1-5, the V gene TRBV28, with TRBD1 matching over 8 bases. CDR1 is MDHEN and CDR2 is SYDVKM in the germline V gene. Trimming removed 10 bases from V and 5 bases from J; junction bases left unmatched: 10. This CDR3 comprises 14 residues. CDR3 protein: CANQGAGGYQPQHF. CDR3 nucleotides: TGTGCCAACCAGGGCGCAGGGGGCTATCAGCCCCAGCATTTT.

V and J are TRBV29-1 and TRBJ1-1; D is possibly TRBD1 (5 bases). Deletions cut 5 bases from V and 0 bases from J, with 19 bases between. CDR1 SQVTM and CDR2 ANQGSEA come from the germline V gene. The CDR3 is 16 residues long. CDR3 in amino acids: CSVSGVGGGMNTEAFF. The CDR3, as DNA: TGCAGCGTTAGCGGGGTCGGGGGAGGTATGAACACTGAAGCTTTCTTT. Full variable domain (rest looked up from reference TRBV29-1 and TRBJ1-1): SAVISQKPSRDICQRGTSLTIQCQVDSQVTMMFWYRQQPGQSLTLIATANQGSEATYESGFVIDKFPISRPNLTFSTLTVSNMSPEDSSIYLCSVSGVGGGMNTEAFFGQGTRLTVV.

V gene TRBV6-6 combines with J gene TRBJ2-7; D is unclear. CDR3 length equals 12 residues. Per the germline V gene, CDR1 is MNHNY and CDR2 is SVGAGI (reference sequence). V lost 5 bases, J lost 0 bases, and 5 bases lay in between. The DNA of the CDR3 is TGTGCCAGCAGTGGCAGCTCCTACGAGCAGTACTTC. Its protein product is CASSGSSYEQYF.

This clone was detected only a few times. The junction departs from germline at one end; a sequencing error may be responsible. The chain uses TRBV7-7 and TRBJ2-3; TRBD1 agrees at 12 bases. Germline lookup yields CDR1 SSHAT and CDR2 FNYEAQ (reference sequence). The CDR3 runs 15 residues. CDR3 protein: CASSRGTGGYDTQYF. DNA for the CDR3: TGTGCTAGCAGCCGGGGGACAGGGGGCTATGATACGCAGTATTTT. Full variable domain (outside the CDR3, taken from reference TRBV7-7 and TRBJ2-3): GAGVSQSPRYKVTKRGQDVTLRCDPISSHATLYWYQQALGQGPEFLTYFNYEAQPDKSGLPSDRFSAERPEGSISTLTIQRTEQRDSAMYRCASSRGTGGYDTQYFGPGTRLTVL.

The chain is built from TRBV28 and TRBJ2-5, with 9 bases lining up with TRBD1. CDR3 length: 15 amino acids. With V trimmed by 5 bases and J by 4 bases, 8 bases remained unmatched. Germline assignment: CDR1 MDHEN and CDR2 SYDVKM. The CDR3 loop is CASSLPTGQGETQYF. CDR3 nucleotide sequence: TGTGCCAGCAGTCTACCCACGGGACAGGGAGAGACCCAGTACTTC. The full variable domain, rest sourced from reference TRBV28 and TRBJ2-5, is DVKVTQSSRYLVKRTGEKVFLECVQDMDHENMFWYRQDPGLGLRLIYFSYDVKMKEKGDIPEGYSVSREKKERFSLILESASTNQTSMYLCASSLPTGQGETQYFGPGTRLLVL.

The chain couples TRBV6-1 to TRBJ1-5; D is unclear. The CDR3 has 16 amino acids. V gave up 0 bases and J gave up 0 bases, with 9 bases separating them. Germline V gives CDR1 MNHNS, CDR2 SASEGT. The CDR3 DNA sequence: TGTGCCAGCAGTGAAGCTGGCCAGTTTAGCAATCAGCCCCAGCATTTT. It encodes CASSEAGQFSNQPQHF.

The CDR3 sequence is CATKDRAGGYTF. The CDR3 bases are TGTGCCACTAAGGACAGGGCTGGCGGCTACACCTTC. This chain connects TRBV27 to TRBJ1-2, with 8 bases matching TRBD1. The CDR3 totals 12 residues. Losses at the gene ends were 10 bases for V and 8 bases for J; bases not matched to a gene: 9. CDR1 is MNHEY and CDR2 is SMNVEV in the germline V gene (reference sequence).

Concerning this clone: The germline gene is not matched at one end of the junction; a read error may be the cause. This chain joins TRBV30 and TRBJ2-6; TRBD1 is a possible D gene (5 bases). This CDR3 has 14 amino acids. In germline, CDR1 is GTSNPN, CDR2 SVGIG (reference sequence). CDR3 nucleotides: TGTGCCTGGAGTACGGCCTCTGGGGCCAACGGCCTGACTTTC. This codes for CAWSTASGANGLTF.

The CDR3 region has the DNA TGCGCCAGCTCGTCACAGATGAACACTGAAGCTTTCTTT. Encoded protein: CASSSQMNTEAFF. The chain uses TRBV5-1 and TRBJ1-1; D is ambiguous. Looked up from germline, CDR1 is SGHRS and CDR2 is YFSETQ. The CDR3 runs 13 residues. Trimming took 7 bases from V and 0 from J, leaving 10 bases between them.

The V gene is TRBV11-3, the J gene TRBJ2-3; 10 positions agree with TRBD1. Trimming took 4 bases from V and 0 from J; bases not matched to a gene: 1. The CDR3 covers 15 residues. Germline V gene sequence: CDR1 SGHNT, CDR2 YENEEA. Written as DNA, the CDR3 is TGTGCCAGCAGCTCGGGACAGGGGAGCACAGATACGCAGTATTTT. The encoded protein is CASSSGQGSTDTQYF.

The V gene is TRBV30, the J gene TRBJ1-6; D call uncertain. The V end lost 1 base, the J end lost 15 bases, and 19 bases lay between the germline ends. Germline-derived CDR1 and CDR2 are GTSNPN and SVGIG (reference sequence). The CDR3 consists of 14 residues. Written as DNA, the CDR3 is TGTGCCTGGAGTGAATCTACCCGGGCAGAGGGCCTCCACTTT. It codes for CAWSESTRAEGLHF. Based on the CDR3 plus reference TRBV30 and TRBJ1-6, the full variable domain is SQTIHQWPATLVQPVGSPLSLECTVEGTSNPNLYWYRQAAGRGLQLLFYSVGIGQISSEVPQNLSASRPQDRQFILSSKKLLLSDSGFYLCAWSESTRAEGLHFGNGTRLTVT.

The rearrangement joins TRBV28 to TRBJ1-5; 8 positions match TRBD1. The CDR3 is 16 amino acids. Germline CDR1 MDHEN, CDR2 SYDVKM. The V and J ends lost 5 bases and 6 bases, in that order; junction bases with no gene match: 12. The CDR3 coding sequence is TGTGCCAGCAGTCGGGCCTGGACAGGGCAGGGTCAGCCCCAGCATTTT. Encoded protein: CASSRAWTGQGQPQHF.

The chain joins TRBV5-8 to TRBJ1-1, with TRBD1 matching 11 bases. The CDR3 runs to 15 residues. V trimming: 0 bases; J trimming: 8 bases; junction bases outside the gene matches: 6. Germline V gives CDR1 SGHTS, CDR2 YDEGEE. CDR3 region: CASSLDGTGGEEAFF. CDR3 bases: TGTGCCAGCAGCTTGGACGGGACAGGGGGTGAGGAAGCTTTCTTT. The full variable domain, its missing parts supplied by reference TRBV5-8 and TRBJ1-1, is EAGVTQSPTHLIKTRGQQATLRCSPISGHTSVYWYQQALGLGLQFLLWYDEGEERNRGNFPPRFSGRQFPNYSSELNVNALELEDSALYLCASSLDGTGGEEAFFGQGTRLTVV.

Written as DNA, the CDR3 is TGTGCCAGCAGTCCCACCGTCCCGGGACTAGCGGGGGGGAGAGAGACCCAGTACTTC. Translating gives CASSPTVPGLAGGRETQYF. The chain recombines TRBV27 with TRBJ2-5, with 16 positions matching TRBD2. From germline, CDR1 is MNHEY and CDR2 SMNVEV (reference sequence). The CDR3 is made up of 19 amino acids. With V trimmed by 5 bases and J by 4 bases, 13 bases remained unmatched.

The rearrangement links TRBV30 to TRBJ2-5; D perhaps matches TRBD1 (5 bases). V lost 5 bases to trimming and J lost 5 bases, with 18 bases between them. Germline V gives CDR1 GTSNPN, CDR2 SVGIG (reference sequence). The CDR3 runs 14 residues. The CDR3 here is CAWGPVRVGETQYF. CDR3 DNA: TGTGCCTGGGGCCCCGTCAGGGTAGGGGAGACCCAGTACTTC.